The rows below give T cell receptor beta chains drawn from one sample of a study of cytomegalovirus exposure and HLA in healthy donors. The data were produced by immunoSEQ multiplex PCR, yet TCRdb's version contains in-frame clones alone and is incomplete. The data show around 94,000 clones, more than 75% seen once. The sample taken for sequencing was PBMCs. The receptor source for this set is a human donor in good health. CDR3s include the opening cysteine and the closing phenylalanine or tryptophan. D genes are given only for firm matches. Clone size appears in some rows only: once, few, many, or a class for an expanded clone.

D gene,clone size,J gene,V gene,CDR3 protein,CDR3 DNA
.,.,TRBJ2-3,TRBV2,CASSEGGLKASTQYF,TGTGCCAGCAGTGAAGGGGGCCTCAAGGCCAGCACGCAGTATTTT
.,.,TRBJ2-7,TRBV18,CASSPLVEYEQYF,TGTGCCAGCTCACCACTAGTAGAATACGAGCAGTACTTC
TRBD1,.,TRBJ2-3,TRBV7-3,CASSPGQGEQYF,TGTGCCAGCAGCCCGGGACAGGGCGAGCAGTATTTT
TRBD1,.,TRBJ2-2,TRBV4-3,CASSQEKTGYAGELFF,TGCGCCAGCAGCCAAGAGAAGACAGGGTACGCCGGGGAGCTGTTTTTT
TRBD2,.,TRBJ2-3,TRBV7-2,CASSLRRSSGGADTQYF,TGTGCCAGCAGCTTAAGACGGAGTAGCGGGGGGGCAGATACGCAGTATTTT
TRBD1,few,TRBJ2-6,TRBV4-3,CASSWGQGGSGANVLTF,TGCGCCAGCAGCTGGGGACAGGGGGGGTCTGGGGCCAACGTCCTGACTTTC
TRBD1,.,TRBJ2-7,TRBV30,CACNIWTGGDEQYF,TGTGCCTGCAACATTTGGACAGGGGGTGACGAGCAGTACTTC
TRBD1,once,TRBJ1-1,TRBV9,CASSAGQGRNTEAFF,TGTGCCAGCAGCGCTGGACAGGGGAGGAACACTGAAGCTTTCTTT
TRBD1,.,TRBJ2-1,TRBV5-4,CASSSIYRGRSNEQFF,TGTGCCAGCAGCTCTATTTACAGGGGGCGGTCGAATGAGCAGTTCTTC
TRBD2,once,TRBJ2-7,TRBV7-9,CASSLDPGGRSEQYF,TGTGCCAGCAGCTTAGACCCGGGAGGAAGATCCGAGCAGTACTTC
.,.,TRBJ2-1,TRBV4-3,CASSQGIAEYNEQFF,TGCGCCAGCAGCCAAGGCATAGCGGAATACAATGAGCAGTTCTTC
TRBD1,.,TRBJ2-3,TRBV11-3,CASSLGQGRTDTQYF,TGTGCCAGCAGCTTGGGACAGGGGAGGACAGATACGCAGTATTTT
TRBD1,.,TRBJ2-1,TRBV6-6,CASSAPVGRGLNEQFF,TGTGCCAGCAGTGCCCCCGTCGGCAGGGGGCTAAATGAGCAGTTCTTC
.,.,TRBJ1-2,TRBV7-2,CASSLVLNYGYTF,TGTGCCAGCAGCTTAGTCCTGAACTATGGCTACACCTTC
TRBD2,.,TRBJ2-1,TRBV28,CASSQFHGTSGGPRQFF,TGTGCCAGCAGCCAATTTCACGGGACTAGCGGGGGTCCCCGGCAGTTCTTC
.,.,TRBJ1-5,TRBV28,CASSLFPGPQHF,TGTGCCAGCAGTTTATTCCCGGGGCCCCAGCATTTT
TRBD1,.,TRBJ1-6,TRBV10-1,CASSERPDRGARMSYNSPLHF,TGCGCCAGCAGTGAGCGCCCTGACAGGGGGGCCAGGATGTCCTATAATTCACCCCTCCACTTT
TRBD1,few,TRBJ2-1,TRBV30,CAWTVGQVGYNEQFF,TGTGCCTGGACCGTGGGACAGGTCGGTTACAATGAGCAGTTCTTC
.,.,TRBJ2-1,TRBV5-6,CASSLVSRFNEQFF,TGTGCCAGCAGCTTGGTATCCAGATTCAATGAGCAGTTCTTC
TRBD1,.,TRBJ2-5,TRBV10-1,CASSTGGAGGETQYF,TGCGCCAGCAGTACAGGGGGCGCGGGTGGAGAGACCCAGTACTTC
TRBD2,once,TRBJ2-5,TRBV7-2,CASSFGLAGKETQYF,TGTGCCAGCAGCTTTGGACTAGCGGGTAAAGAGACCCAGTACTTC
TRBD2,.,TRBJ2-7,TRBV11-2,CASSPELAGGPKGEQYF,TGTGCCAGCAGCCCGGAATTAGCGGGAGGGCCGAAAGGAGAGCAGTACTTC
.,once,TRBJ2-5,TRBV21-1,CASSLGQPIGEVETLAQYF,TGTGCCAGCAGTCTGGGACAGCCAATTGGGGAGGTGGAGACTTTGGCCCAGTACTTC
.,.,TRBJ2-4,TRBV19,CASSIAGSVKNIQYF,TGTGCCAGTAGTATAGCAGGGTCGGTCAAAAACATTCAGTACTTC
TRBD1,.,TRBJ2-5,TRBV6-1,CASSKNRGRGETQYF,TGTGCCAGCAGTAAAAACAGGGGGCGAGGGGAGACCCAGTACTTC
.,.,TRBJ2-1,TRBV4-3,CASSLQPVSTNEQFF,TGCGCCAGCAGTCTCCAACCGGTTTCAACGAATGAGCAGTTCTTC
TRBD1,.,TRBJ2-6,TRBV25-1,CASSSPTGLSGANVLTF,TGTGCCAGCAGTAGCCCGACAGGGCTCTCTGGGGCCAACGTCCTGACTTTC
.,.,TRBJ2-3,TRBV6-4,CASSEAVSGHTDTQYF,TGTGCCAGCAGTGAGGCGGTTTCGGGACACACAGATACGCAGTATTTT
.,.,TRBJ2-7,TRBV19,CASSPLSGSSYEQYF,TGTGCCAGTAGTCCCCTTTCCGGGTCTTCCTACGAGCAGTACTTC
.,.,TRBJ2-7,TRBV6-1,CASSRTDNSYEQYF,TGTGCCAGCAGTCGTACAGATAACTCCTACGAGCAGTACTTC
TRBD1,.,TRBJ1-2,TRBV2,CASEPRQGGYGYTF,TGTGCCAGCGAACCGAGGCAGGGGGGCTATGGCTACACCTTC
.,.,TRBJ1-1,TRBV9,CASSVSSVPGATEAFF,TGTGCCAGCAGCGTATCTTCGGTTCCCGGAGCCACTGAAGCTTTCTTT
.,few,TRBJ1-1,TRBV4-1,CASSQDTGGHGAEAFF,TGCGCCAGCAGCCAAGATACGGGGGGCCACGGCGCTGAAGCTTTCTTT
TRBD1,.,TRBJ2-1,TRBV28,CASSVGQGAASYNEQFF,TGTGCCAGCAGTGTGGGACAGGGGGCGGCCTCTTACAATGAGCAGTTCTTC
TRBD1,.,TRBJ1-1,TRBV18,CASRYRGENTEAFF,TGTGCCAGCAGATACAGGGGGGAGAACACTGAAGCTTTCTTT
TRBD1,.,TRBJ2-5,TRBV5-8,CASSLSGQVQETQYF,TGTGCCAGCAGCCTGTCCGGACAGGTCCAAGAGACCCAGTACTTC
.,.,TRBJ2-5,TRBV9,CASSAKDTFPETQYF,TGTGCCAGCAGCGCGAAGGACACTTTCCCAGAGACCCAGTACTTC
TRBD1,.,TRBJ2-1,TRBV6-1,CASRTGPNEQFF,TGTGCCAGCCGGACAGGCCCCAATGAGCAGTTCTTC
TRBD1,.,TRBJ2-1,TRBV5-1,CASSNGQGWNEQFF,TGCGCCAGCAGCAACGGACAGGGTTGGAATGAGCAGTTCTTC
.,.,TRBJ1-1,TRBV19,CASRRGTDTEAFF,TGTGCCAGTAGGAGAGGAACGGACACTGAAGCTTTCTTT
TRBD1,.,TRBJ1-3,TRBV9,CASSATGTGVGNTIYF,TGTGCCAGCAGCGCAACCGGGACAGGGGTCGGAAACACCATATATTTT
TRBD1,.,TRBJ1-6,TRBV4-3,CASSQGGTVPNSPLHF,TGCGCCAGCAGCCAAGGAGGGACAGTTCCAAATTCACCCCTCCACTTT
TRBD2,.,TRBJ2-1,TRBV5-1,CASSLAGLAGYNEQFF,TGCGCCAGCAGCTTGGCCGGACTAGCGGGATACAATGAGCAGTTCTTC
TRBD2,few,TRBJ2-7,TRBV27,CASSPSGGVYEQYF,TGTGCCAGCAGTCCCTCGGGAGGGGTGTACGAGCAGTACTTC
.,.,TRBJ2-1,TRBV9,CASSARGATGSYNEQFF,TGTGCCAGCAGCGCCCGGGGGGCGACGGGTTCCTACAATGAGCAGTTCTTC